This T cell receptor beta chain was recorded in a study of cytomegalovirus exposure and HLA in healthy donors listed by TCRdb under 2017. About the investigation overall: In an earlier analysis of around 540 of the donors, around 300 Gb of sequence data and 90 million to 120 million unique TCR beta sequences from about 180 million T cells were reported. HLA typing covered class I and class II loci at four-digit resolution. About 5 DR-DQ haplotypes were handled as single units for association and clustering, since linkage in the cohort was strong. An earlier analysis of approximately 640 of the donors applied high-throughput TCR beta sequencing to assess whether each TCR beta V gene segment acted as functional or pseudogenic. The study profiled the T cell repertoires of hundreds of subjects by immunosequencing and related them to cytomegalovirus serostatus. Rather than drawing on any new phenotypic data, the later analysis identified candidate immune exposures from TCR beta sequences and the way those sequences occurred across donors. Every discovery cohort repertoire had been produced on one sequencing platform. The genetic ancestry cluster associated with self-reported Caucasian donors included 81% of the 350 to 500 genotyped donors. Among a few hundred genotyped donors of the cohort, an average of around 240,000 unique TCR beta nucleotide sequences were sequenced per donor, around 20% of them non-productive. Donor age, sex, ethnicity and CMV serostatus were compiled alongside the repertoire data. High-throughput TCR immunosequencing, statistical association of individual TCRs with disease status, and machine learning were combined to predict cytomegalovirus infection status. In addition to the first cohort of 666 subjects, a separate validation cohort of about 120 different subjects was used. In a later analysis, previously published TCR beta repertoires from fewer than 750 donors were re-analyzed and high-resolution HLA genotyping was added so that TCR occurrence patterns could be studied. The study was designed to test whether signatures of past pathogen exposure could be identified by cataloging public T cell receptors. A later genetic analysis used genome-wide SNP genotypes for 398 of the 666 donors, treating that subset as a discovery cohort. Roughly 290 gigabases of sequencing data and around 85 million unique TCR sequences made up an early release that covered about 640 HLA-typed donors. The number of typed donors differed by locus: roughly 629-630 for A, B, C, DRB1 and DQB1; 500 to 550 for DQA1; roughly 600 for DPA1; and some 470 for DPB1. On the study overall, not on this receptor specifically: In the study, about 150 TCR beta chains were listed as associated with cytomegalovirus. Across donors, most TCR sequences were observed very rarely, whereas some public TCRs were present in many individuals. The classifier was reported to diagnose cytomegalovirus status with high specificity and sensitivity in both the original cohort and the validation cohort. In a later analysis, the rate of TCR association differed among HLA loci, with DRB1 alleles having the most associated TCRs and HLA-C alleles having the fewest. According to a later analysis, most CMV-associated TCR beta chains appeared to be HLA-restricted, and the HLA associations seemed to be driven largely by CMV exposure. In an earlier analysis of 587 of the donors, most TCR beta V segments appeared in productive rearrangements about 90% or about 30% of the time, broadly matching IMGT annotations. The authors suggested that the approach could potentially be extended to other disease states and immunological phenotypes. A few of the identified cytomegalovirus-associated TCR beta chains were confirmed in vitro to be specific for cytomegalovirus antigens. Because the 87-base-pair reads could not distinguish some IMGT-functional V segments, including TRBV6-2 and TRBV6-3, those segments were excluded. When HLA alleles, especially DR and DQ, strongly co-occurred, attributing TCR associations to individual alleles was difficult. In this cohort, only TCR beta chains were sequenced, and detectable features were limited by the absence of alpha or paired-chain data. In a later analysis, HLA-associated TCR beta chains were found to be more clonally expanded and to have lower generation probabilities than equally common non-associated chains. The sequencing pipeline was judged likely to have produced a cluster of highly shared sequence variants as a technical artifact. Correlated functional status among segregating V segments might reflect linkage disequilibrium, but an unknown experimental factor could not be ruled out. V-gene and J-gene trimming of TCR beta chains was associated with a missense DCLRE1C variant in a later genetic analysis, and the association was replicated in an independent cohort. At a false discovery rate of 0.05, a later analysis linked some 18,000 TCR beta sequences to specific HLA alleles. A further reported finding was that TCR beta sequences accurately predicted the HLA-A and HLA-B alleles for most subjects in the first cohort. For the cohort, immune exposure information was limited to CMV serostatus. HLA typing was unavailable for some donors at each locus, so association tests used only the typed subset. Several of the top co-occurrence clusters appeared to be linked to parvovirus B19, influenza, CMV and Epstein-Barr virus, according to a later analysis. Sequencing depth was assumed to be roughly uniform across donors in the presence/absence analyses, though that assumption may not hold. Over 15 rarely observed V segments, including chromosome 9 orphons, were excluded from the earlier analysis of several hundred of the donors because counts were too low. According to a later genetic analysis, donors in an Asian-associated ancestry cluster had fewer N-insertions in productive TCRs than the approximately 610-donor mean.

The germline ends are 7 bases apart after V is trimmed by 2 bases and J by 2 bases. The CDR3 covers 14 residues, taking in both the cysteine and the phenylalanine. The kept DNA is CDR3 alone, 42 bases in frame from the first base. According to the germline V gene, CDR1 reads MDHEN and CDR2 reads SYDVKM. For this clone: Its cognate antigen has yet to be identified. Within one base of it there is no much larger clone, and no base qualities were kept.

The library was made by the immunoSEQ multiplex PCR assay. For the multiplex PCR, a mixture combining 60 forward primers for TCR Vbeta segments and 13 reverse primers for TCR Jbeta segments was used. Amplification of the CDR3 region of rearranged TCR beta genes was performed with a multiplex PCR assay on genomic DNA. The amplified TCR beta libraries were sequenced on the Illumina HiSeq System as 87-base-pair reads. In the authors' own workflow: A later analysis counted tens of millions of unique TCR beta chains across the approximately 700 repertoires, and around 12 million of these chains were shared by at least two donors. Raw reads were error-corrected and collapsed into unique sequences with a nearest-neighbor algorithm that merged closely related sequences to remove PCR and sequencing errors. V, D and J gene segments were assigned by aligning CDR3 sequences to IMGT reference sequences. For a sequence to be retained, at least a six-nucleotide match to both a V gene segment and a J gene segment was required. Rearrangements were classified as productive when the CDR3 lacked stop codons and remained in frame with V and J, and all other rearrangements were classified as non-productive. CDR3 was defined according to IMGT convention as the region running from the second conserved V-encoded cysteine to the conserved J-encoded phenylalanine. Sequences without an unambiguous match to a single V gene segment were excluded from the earlier analysis of approximately 560 of the donors. In an earlier analysis of 587 of the donors, V segments were called functional above 56.7% productive rearrangements and were called segregating when the between-donor standard deviation exceeded 5%. A statistical classification framework was built to diagnose cytomegalovirus status from the catalog of TCR beta chain sequences. In a later analysis, V and J genes were assigned by comparing TCR nucleotide sequences against IMGT/GENE-DB human TR gene sequences. The TCRdist pipeline was used in a later analysis to assign CDR3 sequences and most-parsimonious VDJ recombination scenarios. In a later analysis, each TCR beta chain was defined by its CDR3 amino acid sequence together with its V-gene family, and reads lacking a unique V-gene family were excluded. To address suspected cross-contamination and a sequencing artifact, a later analysis removed roughly 580 highly shared, low-generation-probability nucleotide sequences. In a later analysis, a clonal expansion index was calculated for each public chain from normalized within-repertoire ranks of inferred template counts. A later analysis computed generation probabilities with a VDJ recombination model fitted to out-of-frame rearrangements, and checked the results against IGoR. In a later analysis, TCR-TCR, TCR-HLA and TCR-CMV co-occurrence was scored with hypergeometric tests, and a repertoire-size bias correction was applied to TCR pairs. In a later analysis, false discovery rates were estimated by permuting HLA or CMV assignments 20 times. A later analysis grouped co-occurring TCRs with DBSCAN, adding TCRdist sequence similarity when clustering within HLA-allele-positive subsets. For co-occurrence clustering, repertoires with fewer than 30,000 or more than 120,000 public chains were excluded, along with five or six repertoires with anomalous nucleotide sharing. TCRdb stores this immuneACCESS table with in-frame sequences only. Part of the clones is absent; in the studies checked, under half of the shortfall reflects unresolved V genes, and no reason is known for the rest. From that table come the V and J calls and clone size; the DNA was used to work out D and trimming. The sample table holds some 160,000 clones, of which roughly 80% were seen once. Together, the top ten hold approximately 4.2% of the sample.

In total, roughly 670 healthy bone marrow donors made up the cohort. All cohort members were sampled while nominally healthy, although unrecorded immune exposures were likely present. The donor was CMV seropositive and belonged to the group of 250 to 350 seropositive cohort members. Every donor gave a peripheral blood sample, and the peripheral blood mononuclear cells from that sample were used for TCR beta sequencing. Genomic DNA extraction from the blood cell samples was performed with the Qiagen DNeasy Blood Extraction Kit. The sequencing sample was made of PBMCs. The chain is encoded by TRBV28 joined to TRBJ1-5; the D gene lacks a confident call. The clonotype comes from a woman in her thirties or forties in good health and CMV-seropositive. The CDR3 region has the sequence CASSLTGGNQPQHF. The nucleotide sequence reads as follows: TGTGCCAGCAGTTTAACCGGGGGCAATCAGCCCCAGCATTTT.